These 9 T cell receptor beta chains came from one sample sequenced in a study of blood T cell repertoires in COVID-19. Using immunoSEQ multiplex PCR, the repertoire was profiled, and TCRdb retains in-frame clones only, with some absent. The table shows about 190,000 clones, with roughly 84% occurring only once. The sequencing sample was made of PBMCs or T cells enriched from blood (not recorded which). All receptors come from a woman under 40 who had recovered from COVID-19.

The chain is built from TRBV6-6 and TRBJ1-2; possibly TRBD1 for D (5 bases). The CDR3 extends over 13 amino acids. Trimming stripped 7 bases from V and 1 base from J, with 10 bases between. Germline V gene data show CDR1 as MNHNY and CDR2 as SVGAGI (reference sequence). The CDR3 loop reads CASTRGLNYGYTF. CDR3 nucleotides: TGTGCCAGCACTAGGGGCCTTAACTATGGCTACACCTTC.

This clone is a singleton in its sample. This chain connects TRBV11-2 to TRBJ1-1; perhaps TRBD1 as D (5 bases). The CDR3 spans 13 residues. Looked up from germline, CDR1 is SGHAT and CDR2 is FQNNGV. V dropped 8 bases and J dropped 4 bases, with 14 bases sitting between them. The CDR3 nucleotides are TGTGCCAGCTCTCGGGGGTACAGCACTGAAGCTTTCTTT. Translating gives CASSRGYSTEAFF.

The chain combines TRBV5-1 with TRBJ2-7, with 11 bases that match TRBD1. Germline V lookup: CDR1 SGHRS, CDR2 YFSETQ. The CDR3 spans 13 residues. The V gene end was trimmed by 7 bases and the J gene end by 6 bases; junction bases not matched to a gene: 6. The CDR3 DNA reads as TGCGCCAGCGGACAGGGGGCGAACGGCGAGCAGTACTTC. This codes for CASGQGANGEQYF.

J is TRBJ2-6 and V is TRBV29-1, with 7 nucleotides matching TRBD1. J lost 0 bases, V lost 4 bases, and 15 bases had no gene match. Germline CDR1 SQVTM, CDR2 ANQGSEA. CDR3 size: 19 residues. CDR3 region: CSVVVPIPGQSSGANVLTF. CDR3 nucleotides: TGCAGCGTTGTAGTCCCCATCCCGGGACAGAGCTCTGGGGCCAACGTCCTGACTTTC.

This clone was observed a single time. This chain connects TRBV2 to TRBJ2-3; D is unresolved. Germline loops: CDR1 SNHLY, CDR2 FYNNEI. V was pared by 7 bases and J by 4 bases, with 24 bases between. This CDR3 is 17 amino acids long. This chain's CDR3 is CASMSPIITEESDTQYF. CDR3 DNA sequence: TGTGCCAGCATGTCTCCCATTATTACAGAAGAGTCAGATACGCAGTATTTT.

The gene calls are TRBV25-1 and TRBJ2-7; TRBD1 agrees at 9 bases. Germline loops: CDR1 MGHDK, CDR2 SYGVNS. V was pared by 5 bases and J by 6 bases, with 8 bases of the junction left unmatched. This CDR3 region has 14 residues. The CDR3 region is CASSPPGTGREQYF. As DNA, the CDR3 is TGTGCCAGCAGTCCTCCTGGGACAGGGCGCGAGCAGTACTTC.

The chain couples TRBV7-2 to TRBJ2-5; 8 nucleotides match TRBD2. The J segment lost 0 bases and the V segment lost 3 bases, leaving 6 bases of the junction unmatched. In germline, CDR1 is SGHTA, CDR2 FQGNSA. The length of the CDR3 is 16 residues. Written as DNA, the CDR3 is TGTGCCAGCAGCTTGGGTAGCGGGGCGTACCAAGAGACCCAGTACTTC. This codes for CASSLGSGAYQETQYF.

The chain couples TRBV3-1 (or the pseudogene TRBV3-2) to TRBJ2-2; TRBD1 matches at 9 bases. This CDR3 is 14 amino acids long. With V trimmed by 6 bases and J by 5 bases, 4 bases remained unmatched. In germline, CDR1 is LGHDT, CDR2 YNNKEL (reference sequence). This chain's CDR3 is CASRNRGRTGELFF. The CDR3 DNA reads TGTGCCAGCAGAAACAGGGGGCGGACCGGGGAGCTGTTTTTT.

The chain uses TRBV11-1 and TRBJ2-7, with D possibly TRBD1 on 6 matching bases. Trimming cost V 2 bases and J 3 bases, with 17 bases left between them. The CDR3 contains 16 residues. CDR1 and CDR2 (germline): SGHAT, FQDESV (reference sequence). CDR3 sequence reads: CASSLNKDRFLYEQYF. The CDR3 DNA reads TGTGCCAGCAGCTTAAATAAGGACAGATTTCTCTACGAGCAGTACTTC.